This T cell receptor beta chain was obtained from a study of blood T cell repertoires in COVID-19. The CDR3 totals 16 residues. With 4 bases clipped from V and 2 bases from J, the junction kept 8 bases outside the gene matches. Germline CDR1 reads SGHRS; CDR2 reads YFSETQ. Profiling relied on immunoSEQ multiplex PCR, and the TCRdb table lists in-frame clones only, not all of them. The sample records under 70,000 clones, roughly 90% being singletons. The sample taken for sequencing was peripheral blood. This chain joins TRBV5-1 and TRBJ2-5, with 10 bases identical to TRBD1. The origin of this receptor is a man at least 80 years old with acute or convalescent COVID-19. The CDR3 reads CASSPGTGVAQETQYF. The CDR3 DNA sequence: TGCGCCAGCAGCCCCGGGACAGGGGTGGCTCAAGAGACCCAGTACTTC.